This TCR beta chain originates from a study of Ad26.COV2.S vaccination and SARS-CoV-2 variants. Measured with immunoSEQ multiplex PCR; TCRdb has only the in-frame clones, and not every one. The table lists about 320,000 clones, around 85% of them singletons, with approximately 2.2% in the top ten. Indicated treatment: roughly 18 received Ad26.COV2.S at low or high dose, single or two shots; about 5 received placebo; per-sample allocation not given. Each sample was drawn 63 days after the first injection (of vaccine or placebo). The sequencing here drew on peripheral blood, taken in a trial of Ad26.COV2.S vaccine versus placebo. This receptor was identified in a person aged 18 to 65 who received the Ad26.COV2.S COVID-19 vaccine or a placebo.

CDR3 in amino acids: CASSPPSRKRGNEQFF. CDR3 nucleotides: TGTGCCAGCTCACCACCTTCCCGGAAGAGGGGCAATGAGCAGTTCTTC. V and J are TRBV18 and TRBJ2-1; D is tentatively TRBD1 or TRBD2 (5 bases each). The length of the CDR3 is 16 residues. The V end was cut by 0 bases, the J end by 6 bases, with 15 bases between. The germline CDR1 and CDR2 sequences are KGHSH and LQKENI.